A single T cell receptor beta chain is shown here with its context. Its antigen is unknown. This record belongs to a study of cytomegalovirus exposure and HLA in healthy donors. This CDR3 comprises 15 residues. With V trimmed by 6 bases and J by 6 bases, 9 bases remained unmatched. Germline V gene sequence: CDR1 KGHSH, CDR2 LQKENI. Study results and limitations: Earlier analysis looked at TCR beta V segments, and most were productive about 90% or about 30% of the time.

A multiplex PCR was run with 60 Vbeta primers and 13 Jbeta primers. Data came from immunoSEQ multiplex PCR; TCRdb stores just in-frame clones and leaves some out. Its table records 150,000 or so clones. Healthy bone marrow donors made up the donors. The sequenced sample consisted of PBMCs. The rearrangement joins TRBV18 to TRBJ2-1; the match to TRBD1 covers 9 bases. The source of this sequence is a woman between 45 and 65 years old in good health and CMV-seronegative. As DNA, the CDR3 is TGTGCCAGCTCCGAGGACAGGGGCCCCCTCAATGAGCAGTTCTTC. It is translated as CASSEDRGPLNEQFF.